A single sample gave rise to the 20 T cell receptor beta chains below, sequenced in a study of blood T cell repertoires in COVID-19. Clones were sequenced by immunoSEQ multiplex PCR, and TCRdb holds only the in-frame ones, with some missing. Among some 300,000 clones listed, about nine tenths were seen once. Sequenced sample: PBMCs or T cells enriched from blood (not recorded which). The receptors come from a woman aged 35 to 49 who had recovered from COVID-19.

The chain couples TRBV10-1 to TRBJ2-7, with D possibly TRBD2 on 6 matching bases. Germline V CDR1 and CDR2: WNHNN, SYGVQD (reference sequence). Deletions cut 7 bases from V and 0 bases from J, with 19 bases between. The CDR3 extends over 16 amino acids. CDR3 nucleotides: TGCGCCAGCAAGGGGTCCGAGGGGCGGGGCTCCTACGAGCAGTACTTC. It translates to CASKGSEGRGSYEQYF.

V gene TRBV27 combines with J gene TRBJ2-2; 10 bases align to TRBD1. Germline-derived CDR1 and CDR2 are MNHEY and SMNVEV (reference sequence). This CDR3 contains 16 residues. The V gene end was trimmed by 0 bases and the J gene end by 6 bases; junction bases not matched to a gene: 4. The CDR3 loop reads CASSLSRTGGSGELFF. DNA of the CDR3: TGTGCCAGCAGTTTATCTAGGACAGGGGGTTCCGGGGAGCTGTTTTTT.

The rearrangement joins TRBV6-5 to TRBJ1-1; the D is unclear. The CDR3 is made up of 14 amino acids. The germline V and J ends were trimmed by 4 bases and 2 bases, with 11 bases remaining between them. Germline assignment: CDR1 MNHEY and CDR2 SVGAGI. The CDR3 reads CASSLDTTNTEAFF. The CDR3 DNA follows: TGTGCCAGCAGTTTAGACACAACTAACACTGAAGCTTTCTTT.

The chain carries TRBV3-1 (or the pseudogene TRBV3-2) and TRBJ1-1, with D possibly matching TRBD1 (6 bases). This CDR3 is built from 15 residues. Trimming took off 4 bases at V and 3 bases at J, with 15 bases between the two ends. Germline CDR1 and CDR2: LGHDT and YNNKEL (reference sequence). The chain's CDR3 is CASSRNQGFDTEAFF. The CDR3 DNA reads TGTGCCAGCAGCCGCAACCAGGGGTTCGACACTGAAGCTTTCTTT.

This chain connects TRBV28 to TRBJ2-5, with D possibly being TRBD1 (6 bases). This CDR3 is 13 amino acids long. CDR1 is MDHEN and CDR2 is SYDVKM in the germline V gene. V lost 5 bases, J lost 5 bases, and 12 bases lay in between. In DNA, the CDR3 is TGTGCCAGCAGTCCACAGGGTCTGGAGACCCAGTACTTC. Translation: CASSPQGLETQYF.

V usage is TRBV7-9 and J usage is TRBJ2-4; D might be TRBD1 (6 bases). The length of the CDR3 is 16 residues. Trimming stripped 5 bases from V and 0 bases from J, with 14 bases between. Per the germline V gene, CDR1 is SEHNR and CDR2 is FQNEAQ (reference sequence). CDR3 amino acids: CASSGRTVTAKNIQYF. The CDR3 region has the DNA TGTGCCAGCAGCGGGCGGACAGTTACAGCCAAAAACATTCAGTACTTC.

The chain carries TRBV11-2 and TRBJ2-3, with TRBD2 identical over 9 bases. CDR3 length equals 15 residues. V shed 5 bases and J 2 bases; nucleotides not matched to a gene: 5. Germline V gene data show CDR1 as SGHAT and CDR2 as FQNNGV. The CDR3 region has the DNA TGTGCCAGCAGCGAGCGGGGGGTGGACACAGATACGCAGTATTTT. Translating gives CASSERGVDTDTQYF.

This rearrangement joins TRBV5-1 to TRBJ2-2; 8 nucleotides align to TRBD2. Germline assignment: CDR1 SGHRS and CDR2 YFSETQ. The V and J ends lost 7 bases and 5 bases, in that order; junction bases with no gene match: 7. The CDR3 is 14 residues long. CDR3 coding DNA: TGCGCCAGCCGCAAGAGCGGGGGAACCGGGGAGCTGTTTTTT. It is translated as CASRKSGGTGELFF.

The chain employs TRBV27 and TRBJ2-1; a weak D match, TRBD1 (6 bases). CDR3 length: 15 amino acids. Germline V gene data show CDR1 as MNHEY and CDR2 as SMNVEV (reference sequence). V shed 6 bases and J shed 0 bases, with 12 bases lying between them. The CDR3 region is CASSPTGSSYNEQFF. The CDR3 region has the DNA TGTGCCAGCAGCCCCACAGGGAGCTCCTACAATGAGCAGTTCTTC.

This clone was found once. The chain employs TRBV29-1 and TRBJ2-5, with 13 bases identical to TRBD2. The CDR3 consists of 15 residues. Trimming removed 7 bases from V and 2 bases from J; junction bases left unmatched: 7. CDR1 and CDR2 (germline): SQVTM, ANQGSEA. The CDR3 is CSGRLAGGLQETQYF. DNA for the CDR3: TGCAGCGGTCGACTAGCGGGGGGACTACAAGAGACCCAGTACTTC.

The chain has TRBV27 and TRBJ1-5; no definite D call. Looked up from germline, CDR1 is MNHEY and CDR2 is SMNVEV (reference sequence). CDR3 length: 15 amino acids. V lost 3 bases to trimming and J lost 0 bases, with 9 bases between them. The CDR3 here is CASSFEYHSNQPQHF. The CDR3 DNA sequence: TGTGCCAGCAGTTTCGAGTACCATAGCAATCAGCCCCAGCATTTT.

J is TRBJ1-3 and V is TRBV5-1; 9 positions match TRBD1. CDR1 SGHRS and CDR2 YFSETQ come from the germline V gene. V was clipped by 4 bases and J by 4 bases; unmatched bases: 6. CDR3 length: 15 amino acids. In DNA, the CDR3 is TGCGCCAGCAGCCGTGGGACAGGGATCGGAAACACCATATATTTT. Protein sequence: CASSRGTGIGNTIYF.

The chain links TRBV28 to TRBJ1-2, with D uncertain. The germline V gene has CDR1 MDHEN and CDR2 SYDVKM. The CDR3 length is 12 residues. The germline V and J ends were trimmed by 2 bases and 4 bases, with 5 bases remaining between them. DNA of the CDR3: TGTGCCAGCAGTTTAGAGATCTATGGCTACACCTTC. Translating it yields CASSLEIYGYTF.

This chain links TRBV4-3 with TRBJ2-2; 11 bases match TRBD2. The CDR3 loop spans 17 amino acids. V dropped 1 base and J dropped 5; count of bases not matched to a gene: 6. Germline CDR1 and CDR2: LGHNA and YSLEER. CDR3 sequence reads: CASSQVSGRASTGELFF. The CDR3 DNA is TGCGCCAGCAGCCAAGTTAGCGGGAGGGCCTCAACCGGGGAGCTGTTTTTT.

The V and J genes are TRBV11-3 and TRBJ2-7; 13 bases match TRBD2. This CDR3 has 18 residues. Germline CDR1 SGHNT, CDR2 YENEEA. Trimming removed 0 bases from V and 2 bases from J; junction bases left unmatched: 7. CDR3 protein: CASSLDPLAGGVPYEQYF. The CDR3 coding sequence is TGTGCCAGCAGCTTAGACCCACTAGCGGGAGGGGTTCCCTACGAGCAGTACTTC.

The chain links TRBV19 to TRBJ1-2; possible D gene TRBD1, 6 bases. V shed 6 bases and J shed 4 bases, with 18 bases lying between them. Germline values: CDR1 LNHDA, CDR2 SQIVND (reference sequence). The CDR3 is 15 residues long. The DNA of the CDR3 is TGTGCCAGTAGAGGGGCAGGGGCATGGTTCTATGGCTACACCTTC. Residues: CASRGAGAWFYGYTF.

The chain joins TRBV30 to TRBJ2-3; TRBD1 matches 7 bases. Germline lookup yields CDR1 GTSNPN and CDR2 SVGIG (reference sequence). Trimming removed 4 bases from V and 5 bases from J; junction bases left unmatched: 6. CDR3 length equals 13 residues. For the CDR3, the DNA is TGTGCCTGGAAACAGGGGCGTGGAGATACGCAGTATTTT. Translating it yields CAWKQGRGDTQYF.

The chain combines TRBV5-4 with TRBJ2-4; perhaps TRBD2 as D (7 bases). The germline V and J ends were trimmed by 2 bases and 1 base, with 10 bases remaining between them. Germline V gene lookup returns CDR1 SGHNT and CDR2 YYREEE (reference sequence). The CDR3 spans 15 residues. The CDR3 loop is CASSFAGAAKNIQYF. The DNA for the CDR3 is TGTGCCAGCAGCTTCGCGGGGGCGGCCAAAAACATTCAGTACTTC.

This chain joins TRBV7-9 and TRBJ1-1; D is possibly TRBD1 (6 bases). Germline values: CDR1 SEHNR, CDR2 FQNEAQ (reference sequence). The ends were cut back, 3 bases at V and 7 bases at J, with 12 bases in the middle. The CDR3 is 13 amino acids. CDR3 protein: CASSFSRDNEAFF. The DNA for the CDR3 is TGTGCCAGCAGCTTTTCCAGGGACAATGAAGCTTTCTTT.

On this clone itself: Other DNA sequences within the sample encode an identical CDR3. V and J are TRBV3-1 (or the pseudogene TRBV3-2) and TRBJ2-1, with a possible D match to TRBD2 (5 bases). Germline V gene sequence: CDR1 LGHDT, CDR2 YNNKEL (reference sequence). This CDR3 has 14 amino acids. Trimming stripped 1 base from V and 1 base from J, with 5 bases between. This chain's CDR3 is CASSQAGSYNEQFF. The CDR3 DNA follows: TGTGCCAGCAGCCAAGCGGGGTCCTACAATGAGCAGTTCTTC.